These 6 T cell receptor beta chains were sequenced from one sample in a study of blood T cell repertoires in COVID-19. Clones were read by immunoSEQ multiplex PCR, and TCRdb kept only the in-frame ones, dropping some. This sample carries roughly 200,000 clones, approximately 85% of them seen once, and the ten largest clones take more than 3%. Sequencing was done on a sample of peripheral blood. These TCRs come from a man aged 60-69 years with acute or convalescent COVID-19.

The rearrangement joins TRBV10-1 to TRBJ2-3, with 8 bases lining up with TRBD2. After removal of 5 bases from V and 2 bases from J, the junction contained 9 bases not matched to a gene. The length of the CDR3 is 16 residues. Per germline, CDR1 WNHNN and CDR2 SYGVQD (reference sequence). CDR3 residues: CASSSPHGRATDTQYF. The DNA of the CDR3 is TGCGCCAGCAGTTCCCCCCACGGGAGGGCCACAGATACGCAGTATTTT.

This clone was picked up one time. The rearrangement uses TRBV7-8 and TRBJ2-7, with a possible D match to TRBD2 (6 bases). The CDR3 runs 15 residues. Trimming took off 0 bases at V and 5 bases at J, with 14 bases between the two ends. CDR1 and CDR2 (germline): SGHVS, FQNEAQ. The CDR3 region is CASSLAEGSGDEQYF. CDR3 coding DNA: TGTGCCAGCAGCTTAGCGGAGGGAAGTGGCGACGAGCAGTACTTC.

The chain uses TRBV5-6 and TRBJ2-1; tentatively, D is TRBD1 (6 bases). Germline V gene sequence: CDR1 SGHDT, CDR2 YYEEEE. CDR3 length: 15 amino acids. The V end lost 2 bases, the J end lost 5 bases, and 14 bases lay between the germline ends. CDR3 residues: CASSFPGAANNEQFF. The CDR3 bases are TGTGCCAGCAGCTTTCCAGGGGCTGCTAACAATGAGCAGTTCTTC. Together with reference TRBV5-6 and TRBJ2-1, the CDR3 gives the full variable domain: DAGVTQSPTHLIKTRGQQVTLRCSPKSGHDTVSWYQQALGQGPQFIFQYYEEEERQRGNFPDRFSGHQFPNYSSELNVNALLLGDSALYLCASSFPGAANNEQFFGPGTRLTVL.

The CDR3 is CASSLINRHYGYTF. The CDR3 nucleotides are TGTGCCAGCAGTTTAATAAACAGACACTATGGCTACACCTTC. This rearrangement joins TRBV28 to TRBJ1-2; D is undetermined. The CDR3 has 14 residues. V shed 2 bases and J shed 3 bases, with 10 bases lying between them. Germline values: CDR1 MDHEN, CDR2 SYDVKM.

The chain is built from TRBV6-1 and TRBJ2-7; TRBD1 matches at 7 bases. Germline-derived CDR1 and CDR2 are MNHNS and SASEGT. This CDR3 is built from 15 residues. V trimming: 2 bases; J trimming: 2 bases; junction bases outside the gene matches: 6. CDR3 DNA sequence: TGTGCCAGCAGTGAAAGGGCAGGGGGAACCTACGAGCAGTACTTC. Amino acids: CASSERAGGTYEQYF.

This chain links TRBV19 with TRBJ1-5, with D tentatively TRBD1 (5 bases). In germline, CDR1 is LNHDA, CDR2 SQIVND (reference sequence). The V end lost 8 bases, the J end lost 0 bases, and 14 bases lay between the germline ends. There are 15 residues in the CDR3. The CDR3 loop is CASQRGPYSNQPQHF. The CDR3 DNA sequence: TGTGCCAGTCAAAGGGGTCCATATAGCAATCAGCCCCAGCATTTT.